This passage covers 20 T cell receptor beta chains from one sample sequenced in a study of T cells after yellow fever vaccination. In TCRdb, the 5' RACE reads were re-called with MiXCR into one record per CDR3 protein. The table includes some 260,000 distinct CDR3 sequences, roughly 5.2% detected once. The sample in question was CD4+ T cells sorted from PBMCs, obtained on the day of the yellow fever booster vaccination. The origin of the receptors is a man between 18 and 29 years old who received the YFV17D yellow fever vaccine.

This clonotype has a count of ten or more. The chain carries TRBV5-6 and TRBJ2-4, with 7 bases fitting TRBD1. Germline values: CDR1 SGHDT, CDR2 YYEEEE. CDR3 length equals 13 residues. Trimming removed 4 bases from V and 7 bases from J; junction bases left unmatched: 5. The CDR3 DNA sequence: TGTGCCAGCAGCCTAGACAGGGCGAACATTCAGTACTTC. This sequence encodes CASSLDRANIQYF.

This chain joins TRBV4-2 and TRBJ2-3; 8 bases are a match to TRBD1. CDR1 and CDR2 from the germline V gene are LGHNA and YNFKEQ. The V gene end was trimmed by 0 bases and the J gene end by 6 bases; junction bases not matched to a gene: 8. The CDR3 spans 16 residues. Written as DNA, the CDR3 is TGTGCCAGCAGCCAAGAAGCGCAGGGGGCAGGGGATACGCAGTATTTT. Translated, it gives CASSQEAQGAGDTQYF.

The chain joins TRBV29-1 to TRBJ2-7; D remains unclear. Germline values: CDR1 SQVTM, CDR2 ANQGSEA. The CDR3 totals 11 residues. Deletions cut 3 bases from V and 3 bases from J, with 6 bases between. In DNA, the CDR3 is TGCAGCGTTGAGTTGGGCTACGAGCAGTACGTC. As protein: CSVELGYEQYV.

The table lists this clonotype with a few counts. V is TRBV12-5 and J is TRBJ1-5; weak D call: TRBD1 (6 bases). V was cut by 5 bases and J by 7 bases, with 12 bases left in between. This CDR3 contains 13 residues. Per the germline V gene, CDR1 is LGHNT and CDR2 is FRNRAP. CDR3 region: CASGGLQGQPQHF. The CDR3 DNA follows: TGTGCTAGTGGTGGCCTCCAGGGGCAGCCCCAGCATTTT.

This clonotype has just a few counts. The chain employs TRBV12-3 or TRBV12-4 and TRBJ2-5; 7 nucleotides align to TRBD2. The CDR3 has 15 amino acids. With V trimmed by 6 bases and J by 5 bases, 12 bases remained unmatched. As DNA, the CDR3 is TGTGCCAGCAGCCCCTCTCCGGGGGGAGGGGAGACCCAGTACTTC. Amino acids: CASSPSPGGGETQYF.

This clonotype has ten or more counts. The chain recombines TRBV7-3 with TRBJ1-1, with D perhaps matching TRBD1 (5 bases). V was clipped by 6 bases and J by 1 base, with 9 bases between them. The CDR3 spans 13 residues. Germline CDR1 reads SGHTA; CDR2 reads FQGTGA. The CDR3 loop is CASSQGSNTEAFF. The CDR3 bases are TGTGCCAGCAGTCAGGGCTCGAACACTGAAGCTTTCTTT.

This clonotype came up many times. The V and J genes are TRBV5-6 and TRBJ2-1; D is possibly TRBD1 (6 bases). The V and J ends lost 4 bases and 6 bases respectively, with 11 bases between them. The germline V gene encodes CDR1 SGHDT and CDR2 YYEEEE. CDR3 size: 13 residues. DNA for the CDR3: TGTGCCAGCAGCATGGACAGATTCAATGAGCAGTTCTTC. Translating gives CASSMDRFNEQFF.

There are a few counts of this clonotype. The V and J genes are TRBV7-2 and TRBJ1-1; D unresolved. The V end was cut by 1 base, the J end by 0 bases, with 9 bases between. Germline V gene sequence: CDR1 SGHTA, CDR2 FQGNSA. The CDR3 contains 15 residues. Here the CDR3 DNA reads TGTGCCAGCAGCTTAGACACAGCGGTGAACACTGAAGCTTTCTTT. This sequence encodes CASSLDTAVNTEAFF.

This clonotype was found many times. CDR3 bases: TGCAGTGCTAGAGATAGGCGGGGGGGAGAGACCCAGTACTTC. It codes for CSARDRRGGETQYF. The gene calls are TRBV20-1 and TRBJ2-5; TRBD2 matches 9 bases. J gave up 4 bases and V 0 bases, and 3 bases lay outside the gene matches. Germline values: CDR1 DFQATT, CDR2 SNEGSKA (reference sequence). The CDR3 length is 14 residues.

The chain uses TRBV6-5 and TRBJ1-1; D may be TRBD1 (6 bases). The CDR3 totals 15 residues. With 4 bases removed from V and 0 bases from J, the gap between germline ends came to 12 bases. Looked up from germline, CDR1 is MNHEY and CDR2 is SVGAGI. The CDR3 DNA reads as TGTGCCAGCAGTTTGGGGGGCGGCATGAACACTGAAGCTTTCTTT. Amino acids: CASSLGGGMNTEAFF.

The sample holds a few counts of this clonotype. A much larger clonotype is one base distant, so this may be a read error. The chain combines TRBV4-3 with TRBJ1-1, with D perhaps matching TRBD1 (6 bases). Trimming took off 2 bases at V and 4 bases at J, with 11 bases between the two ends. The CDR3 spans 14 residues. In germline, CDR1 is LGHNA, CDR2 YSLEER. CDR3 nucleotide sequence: TGCGCCAGCAGCCAACGGGGCAGGGGCACTGAAGCTTTCTTT. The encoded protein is CASSQRGRGTEAFF.

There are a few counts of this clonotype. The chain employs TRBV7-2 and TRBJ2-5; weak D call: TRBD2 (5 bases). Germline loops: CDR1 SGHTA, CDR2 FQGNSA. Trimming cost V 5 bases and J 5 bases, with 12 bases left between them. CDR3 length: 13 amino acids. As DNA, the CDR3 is TGTGCCAGCAGCCGCCCGGGGTTGGAGACCCAGTACTTC. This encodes CASSRPGLETQYF.

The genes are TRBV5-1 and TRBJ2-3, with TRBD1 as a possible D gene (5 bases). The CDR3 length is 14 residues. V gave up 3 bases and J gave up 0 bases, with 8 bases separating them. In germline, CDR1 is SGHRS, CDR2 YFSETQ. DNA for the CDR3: TGCGCCAGCAGCTACAGGTTTAGCACAGATACGCAGTATTTT. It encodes CASSYRFSTDTQYF.

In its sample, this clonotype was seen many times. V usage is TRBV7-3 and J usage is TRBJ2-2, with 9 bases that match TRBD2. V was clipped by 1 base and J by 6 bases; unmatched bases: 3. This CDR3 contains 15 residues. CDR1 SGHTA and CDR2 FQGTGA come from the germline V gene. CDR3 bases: TGTGCCAGCAGCTTAATCGGCGGGGGGGCCGGGGAGCTGTTTTTT. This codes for CASSLIGGGAGELFF.

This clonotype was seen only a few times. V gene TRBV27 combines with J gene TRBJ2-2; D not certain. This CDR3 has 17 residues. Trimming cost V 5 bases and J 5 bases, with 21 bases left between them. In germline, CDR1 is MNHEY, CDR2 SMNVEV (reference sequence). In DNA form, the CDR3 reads TGTGCCAGCAGTACTACACTACTGGGTTGGGAAACCGGGGAGCTGTTTTTT. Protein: CASSTTLLGWETGELFF.

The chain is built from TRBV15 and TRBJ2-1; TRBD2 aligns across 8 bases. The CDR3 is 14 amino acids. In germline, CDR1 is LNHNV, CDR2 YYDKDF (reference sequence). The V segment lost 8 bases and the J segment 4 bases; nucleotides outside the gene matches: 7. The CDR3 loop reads CATDRGGGYNEQFF. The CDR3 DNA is TGTGCCACCGACCGGGGGGGTGGTTACAATGAGCAGTTCTTC. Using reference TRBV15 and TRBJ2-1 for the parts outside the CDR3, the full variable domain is DAMVIQNPRYQVTQFGKPVTLSCSQTLNHNVMYWYQQKSSQAPKLLFHYYDKDFNNEADTPDNFQSRRPNTSFCFLDIRSPGLGDTAMYLCATDRGGGYNEQFFGPGTRLTVL.

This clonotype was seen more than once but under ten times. The CDR3 DNA reads as TGCGCCAGCACCCGGGGCGGCCTAGCGGGACTCCGGGGGGAGCTGTTTTTT. It yields the protein CASTRGGLAGLRGELFF. The chain joins TRBV10-2 to TRBJ2-2; 9 positions agree with TRBD2. V shed 7 bases and J 8 bases; nucleotides not matched to a gene: 17. The CDR3 is 17 residues long. The germline CDR1 and CDR2 sequences are WSHSY and SAAADI.

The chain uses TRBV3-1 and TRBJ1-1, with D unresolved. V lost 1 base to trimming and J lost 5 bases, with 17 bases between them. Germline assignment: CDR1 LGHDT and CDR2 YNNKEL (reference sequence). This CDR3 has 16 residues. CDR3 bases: TGTGCCAGCAGCCAAGGTCTCGGAGACGCGAAGACTGAAGCTTTCTTT. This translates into CASSQGLGDAKTEAFF.

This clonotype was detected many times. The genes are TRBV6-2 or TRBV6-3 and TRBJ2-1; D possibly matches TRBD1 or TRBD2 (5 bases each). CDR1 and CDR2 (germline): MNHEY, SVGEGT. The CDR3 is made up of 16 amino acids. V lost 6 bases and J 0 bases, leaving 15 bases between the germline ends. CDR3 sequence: CASRDRAGSSYNEQFF. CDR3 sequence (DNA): TGTGCCAGCAGGGACCGCGCAGGGAGCTCCTACAATGAGCAGTTCTTC.

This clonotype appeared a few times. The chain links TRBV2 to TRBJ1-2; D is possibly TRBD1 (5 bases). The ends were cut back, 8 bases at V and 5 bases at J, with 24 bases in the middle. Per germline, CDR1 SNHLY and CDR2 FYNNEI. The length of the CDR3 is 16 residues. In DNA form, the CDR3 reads TGTGCCAGCCTGGGACCCGGTGGTCCCCCATCATATGGCTACACCTTC. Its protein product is CASLGPGGPPSYGYTF.